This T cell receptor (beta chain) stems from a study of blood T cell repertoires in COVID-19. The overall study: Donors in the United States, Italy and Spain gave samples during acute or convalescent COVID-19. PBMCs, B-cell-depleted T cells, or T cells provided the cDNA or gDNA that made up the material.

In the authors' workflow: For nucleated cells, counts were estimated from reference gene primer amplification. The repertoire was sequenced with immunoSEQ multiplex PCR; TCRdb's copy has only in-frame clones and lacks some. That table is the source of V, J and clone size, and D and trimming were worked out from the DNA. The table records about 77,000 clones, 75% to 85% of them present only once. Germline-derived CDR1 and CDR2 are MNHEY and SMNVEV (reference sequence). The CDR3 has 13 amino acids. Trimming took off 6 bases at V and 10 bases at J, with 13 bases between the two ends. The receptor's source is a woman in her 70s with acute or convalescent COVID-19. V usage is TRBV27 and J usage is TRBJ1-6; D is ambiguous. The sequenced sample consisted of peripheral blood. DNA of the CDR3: TGTGCCAGCAGCCCCTTCTCGGGGTCACCCCTCCACTTT. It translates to CASSPFSGSPLHF.